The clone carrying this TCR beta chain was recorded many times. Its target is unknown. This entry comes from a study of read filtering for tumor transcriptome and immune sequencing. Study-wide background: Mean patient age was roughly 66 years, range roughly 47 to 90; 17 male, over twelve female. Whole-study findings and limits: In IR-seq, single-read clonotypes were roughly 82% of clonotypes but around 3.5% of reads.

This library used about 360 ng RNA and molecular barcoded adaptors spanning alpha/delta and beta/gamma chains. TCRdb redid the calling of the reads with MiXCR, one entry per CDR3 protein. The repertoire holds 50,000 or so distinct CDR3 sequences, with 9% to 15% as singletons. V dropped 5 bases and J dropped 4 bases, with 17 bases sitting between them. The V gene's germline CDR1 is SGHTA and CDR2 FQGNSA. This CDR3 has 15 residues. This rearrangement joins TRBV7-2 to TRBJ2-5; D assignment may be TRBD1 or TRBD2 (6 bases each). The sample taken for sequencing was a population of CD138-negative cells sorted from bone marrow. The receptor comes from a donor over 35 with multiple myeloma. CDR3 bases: TGTGCCAGCAGCACCACGTGGGGGGCAAGAGAGACCCAGTACTTC. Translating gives CASSTTWGARETQYF.